This TCR beta chain was captured by sequencing in a study of blood T cell repertoires in COVID-19. At the level of the study: Some COVID-19 samples were acute and others convalescent; all came from the United States, Italy and Spain. Nucleic acid was either cDNA or gDNA, and it came from T cells, B-cell-depleted T cells, or PBMCs.

There are 14 residues in the CDR3. CDR1 and CDR2 (germline): KGHSH, LQKENI. After removal of 3 bases from V and 6 bases from J, the junction contained 2 bases not matched to a gene. Authors' processing steps: Estimated nucleated cell counts came from reference gene primer amplification. Some clones are missing from TCRdb's copy, which holds only in-frame ones; the method was immunoSEQ multiplex PCR. That table furnishes V, J and clone size, whereas the DNA furnished D and trimming. Counted here are around 86,000 clones, about 83% occurring once; the ten biggest clones make up roughly 30%. This receptor was obtained from an elderly woman with acute or convalescent COVID-19. Sequencing used peripheral blood. The chain joins TRBV18 to TRBJ1-4; 9 bases agree with TRBD1. The CDR3 nucleotides are TGTGCCAGCTCACCGGGACAGGGATATGAAAAACTGTTTTTT. Amino acids: CASSPGQGYEKLFF.